A single sample is the source of the 32 T cell receptor beta chains below, sequenced in a study of cytomegalovirus exposure and HLA in healthy donors. Here immunoSEQ multiplex PCR was the method, and the copy in TCRdb shows in-frame clones only, minus some. The sample contains about 74,000 clones, approximately 93% of which appear only once. Sequencing input: PBMCs. Receptor source: a man in his late teens or twenties in good health and CMV-seropositive.

The V and J genes are TRBV29-1 and TRBJ2-7; TRBD1 might be the D (6 bases). CDR1 and CDR2 (germline): SQVTM, ANQGSEA. V dropped 5 bases and J dropped 4 bases, with 15 bases sitting between them. The CDR3 length is 13 residues. CDR3 sequence reads: CSVRALTGYEQYF. The CDR3 coding sequence is TGCAGCGTTCGAGCCCTAACAGGGTACGAGCAGTACTTC.

This chain uses TRBV6-5 with TRBJ1-1, with TRBD1 matching over 7 bases. This CDR3 has 13 residues. The V and J ends lost 6 bases and 4 bases, in that order; junction bases with no gene match: 5. Germline V gene data show CDR1 as MNHEY and CDR2 as SVGAGI. CDR3 amino acids: CASRNPGGTEAFF. The CDR3, as DNA: TGTGCCAGCAGGAATCCAGGGGGCACTGAAGCTTTCTTT.

The rearrangement links TRBV11-2 to TRBJ2-3; TRBD2 matches 9 bases. Germline-derived CDR1 and CDR2 are SGHAT and FQNNGV. The length of the CDR3 is 16 residues. Trimming cost V 3 bases and J 8 bases; bases outside gene matches: 12. Here the CDR3 reads CASSFLREGILRTQYF. The CDR3 bases are TGTGCCAGCAGCTTCTTGCGGGAGGGCATTCTGCGTACGCAGTATTTT.

This chain joins TRBV6-5 and TRBJ2-1; TRBD2 might be the D (6 bases). The CDR3 length is 14 residues. Germline CDR1 MNHEY, CDR2 SVGAGI. Trimming left V 5 bases short and J 6 bases short, with 14 bases between. The CDR3 spells CASSTGGTVNEQFF. The CDR3 DNA sequence: TGTGCCAGCAGTACCGGAGGGACCGTCAATGAGCAGTTCTTC.

This clone was found a few times. The V call is TRBV29-1, the J call TRBJ2-5, with D possibly being TRBD2 (6 bases). Trimming shortened V by 4 bases and J by 7 bases, and 16 bases separated the two germline ends. This CDR3 spans 13 amino acids. Germline loops: CDR1 SQVTM, CDR2 ANQGSEA. The CDR3 loop reads CSVVGVGGLTQYF. For the CDR3, the DNA is TGCAGCGTTGTAGGGGTTGGGGGGTTGACCCAGTACTTC.

CDR3 bases: TGTGCCAGCAGCCGGAGTTTAGTTACTGTCGCAGATACGCAGTATTTT. This gives the protein CASSRSLVTVADTQYF. This chain connects TRBV11-2 to TRBJ2-3; D gene ambiguous. V dropped 5 bases and J dropped 4 bases, with 19 bases sitting between them. Germline V CDR1 and CDR2: SGHAT, FQNNGV. The CDR3 is 16 amino acids. Together with reference TRBV11-2 and TRBJ2-3, the CDR3 gives the full variable domain: EAGVAQSPRYKIIEKRQSVAFWCNPISGHATLYWYQQILGQGPKLLIQFQNNGVVDDSQLPKDRFSAERLKGVDSTLKIQPAKLEDSAVYLCASSRSLVTVADTQYFGPGTRLTVL.

The chain combines TRBV5-1 with TRBJ2-3; D call uncertain. This CDR3 contains 15 residues. The germline V gene encodes CDR1 SGHRS and CDR2 YFSETQ. Trimming removed 7 bases from V and 2 bases from J, with 17 bases in between. This CDR3 reads CASVHIPDNTDTQYF. The CDR3 DNA follows: TGCGCCAGCGTTCATATACCTGACAACACAGATACGCAGTATTTT.

The genes are TRBV28 and TRBJ2-1, with TRBD2 matching over 7 bases. The CDR3 is made up of 14 amino acids. The germline CDR1 and CDR2 sequences are MDHEN and SYDVKM. V lost 6 bases and J lost 7; bases outside the gene matches: 9. The CDR3 nucleotides read TGTGCCAGCAGCCTTGGGGGGGTGGGGAATGAGCAGTTCTTC. It yields the protein CASSLGGVGNEQFF.

The chain couples TRBV5-4 to TRBJ2-7, with 7 bases matching TRBD2. The length of the CDR3 is 16 residues. Trimming removed 3 bases from V and 2 bases from J; junction bases left unmatched: 11. Germline lookup yields CDR1 SGHNT and CDR2 YYREEE (reference sequence). The CDR3 region has the DNA TGTGCCAGCAGCTGGGGGGGAACTAGCGCGACCTACGAGCAGTACTTC. It specifies CASSWGGTSATYEQYF.

The chain's CDR3 is CASSEGGQGGYEQYF. The CDR3 bases are TGTGCCAGCAGTGAAGGCGGACAGGGGGGCTACGAGCAGTACTTC. The chain is built from TRBV2 and TRBJ2-7, with TRBD1 identical over 10 bases. The V gene's germline CDR1 is SNHLY and CDR2 FYNNEI. The V segment lost 1 base and the J segment 3 bases; nucleotides outside the gene matches: 3. The CDR3 is 15 residues long.

This chain uses TRBV6-5 with TRBJ2-7, with 7 bases fitting TRBD1. Germline CDR1 is MNHEY and CDR2 is SVGAGI. V gave up 3 bases and J gave up 2 bases; unmatched junction bases: 4. CDR3 length: 14 amino acids. The CDR3: CASSYAGGAYEQYF. The CDR3 DNA follows: TGTGCCAGCAGTTATGCAGGGGGAGCCTACGAGCAGTACTTC.

V is TRBV9 and J is TRBJ2-5; a possible D gene is TRBD2 (6 bases). Per the germline V gene, CDR1 is SGDLS and CDR2 is YYNGEE. There are 16 residues in the CDR3. Trimming shortened V by 2 bases and J by 3 bases, and 17 bases separated the two germline ends. The CDR3 nucleotides are TGTGCCAGCAGCGTCGGAGGGTTTGGGTTCGAAGAGACCCAGTACTTC. It is translated as CASSVGGFGFEETQYF.

The chain carries TRBV4-1 and TRBJ2-5; TRBD1 aligns across 7 bases. Germline assignment: CDR1 MGHRA and CDR2 YSYEKL. The CDR3 runs 14 residues. The V segment lost 4 bases and the J segment 2 bases; nucleotides outside the gene matches: 4. CDR3 in amino acids: CASSRTGEQETQYF. The DNA of the CDR3 is TGCGCCAGCAGCCGGACAGGCGAACAAGAGACCCAGTACTTC.

The rearrangement links TRBV6-5 to TRBJ1-2; the D gene is possibly TRBD1 (5 bases). Germline V gives CDR1 MNHEY, CDR2 SVGAGI. The CDR3 runs 16 residues. V was clipped by 2 bases and J by 6 bases, with 19 bases between them. The CDR3 loop is CASSYHAGAGGNGYTF. The CDR3 nucleotides are TGTGCCAGCAGTTACCACGCCGGGGCGGGGGGGAATGGCTACACCTTC.

J is TRBJ2-5 and V is TRBV11-1, with D unresolved. Germline V lookup: CDR1 SGHAT, CDR2 FQDESV (reference sequence). The ends were cut back, 1 base at V and 3 bases at J, with 6 bases in the middle. The CDR3 is 13 amino acids. This CDR3 reads CASSLGAKETQYF. The CDR3 DNA is TGTGCCAGCAGCTTAGGCGCGAAAGAGACCCAGTACTTC.

The V and J genes are TRBV6-5 and TRBJ2-1, with 7 bases that match TRBD1. Germline V gives CDR1 MNHEY, CDR2 SVGAGI. Trimming at V came to 2 bases and at J to 9 bases, leaving 10 bases not matched to a gene. The CDR3 length is 15 residues. DNA for the CDR3: TGTGCCAGCAGTTACCATCAAGGGGGCTGGGGTGAGCAGTTCTTC. Translation gives CASSYHQGGWGEQFF.

The J gene is TRBJ1-1, the V gene TRBV19; D ambiguous. The germline CDR1 and CDR2 sequences are LNHDA and SQIVND (reference sequence). Trimming took off 3 bases at V and 2 bases at J, with 16 bases between the two ends. This CDR3 spans 16 amino acids. The CDR3 DNA reads as TGTGCCAGTAGTATGGTTCTCGGAACGACTAACACTGAAGCTTTCTTT. Translating it yields CASSMVLGTTNTEAFF.

The chain couples TRBV5-1 to TRBJ2-1, with 9 nucleotides matching TRBD2. Germline CDR1 is SGHRS and CDR2 is YFSETQ. The CDR3 runs to 21 residues. J was trimmed by 2 bases and V by 0 bases; bases with no gene match: 18. The CDR3 sequence is CASSLETSGAVTGGTYNEQFF. CDR3 DNA sequence: TGCGCCAGCAGCTTGGAGACTAGCGGAGCCGTTACTGGCGGTACCTACAATGAGCAGTTCTTC.

The chain uses TRBV2 and TRBJ2-2; D remains unclear. Germline V gene sequence: CDR1 SNHLY, CDR2 FYNNEI. V was pared by 4 bases and J by 7 bases, with 7 bases between. The CDR3 contains 12 residues. The CDR3 protein is CASSGVIGELFF. CDR3 nucleotides: TGTGCCAGCAGTGGAGTGATCGGGGAGCTGTTTTTT.

The gene calls are TRBV6-1 and TRBJ1-2; D gene unclear. From germline, CDR1 is MNHNS and CDR2 SASEGT. The V and J ends lost 6 bases and 10 bases respectively, with 15 bases between them. CDR3 length equals 12 residues. The CDR3 sequence is CASRLEATNYTF. Here the CDR3 DNA reads TGTGCCAGCAGACTCGAGGCCACGAACTACACCTTC.

The chain employs TRBV6-1 and TRBJ1-2, with a possible D match to TRBD1 (5 bases). Looked up from germline, CDR1 is MNHNS and CDR2 is SASEGT. Trimming left V 7 bases short and J 4 bases short, with 16 bases between. The CDR3 consists of 14 residues. CDR3: CASTERYGGYGYTF. The CDR3 nucleotides are TGTGCCAGCACCGAGAGATACGGGGGCTATGGCTACACCTTC.

This chain uses TRBV9 with TRBJ1-3; 9 bases fit TRBD1. V lost 7 bases and J lost 4; bases outside the gene matches: 9. The CDR3 contains 15 residues. CDR1 SGDLS and CDR2 YYNGEE come from the germline V gene. CDR3: CASSSLGTGGNTIYF. The DNA for the CDR3 is TGTGCCAGCTCTTCTCTCGGGACAGGGGGAAACACCATATATTTT.

This chain joins TRBV5-6 and TRBJ2-5; the D gene is possibly TRBD2 (5 bases). The germline V and J ends were trimmed by 0 bases and 5 bases, with 8 bases remaining between them. This CDR3 has 13 residues. From germline, CDR1 is SGHDT and CDR2 YYEEEE. The CDR3 DNA sequence: TGTGCCAGCAGCTTGGCCGGGGTTGAGACCCAGTACTTC. Translated, it gives CASSLAGVETQYF.

The chain joins TRBV30 to TRBJ1-3, with D tentatively TRBD1 (5 bases). The CDR3 extends over 15 amino acids. From germline, CDR1 is GTSNPN and CDR2 SVGIG (reference sequence). Trimming removed 4 bases at V and 0 bases at J, with 13 bases between. CDR3 coding DNA: TGTGCCTGGATGGATAGGGGCTCCTCTGGAAACACCATATATTTT. This translates into CAWMDRGSSGNTIYF.

In the case of this clone: This specimen includes other DNA sequences encoding the same CDR3. The chain joins TRBV6-1 to TRBJ2-7; D is possibly TRBD2 (5 bases). Germline-derived CDR1 and CDR2 are MNHNS and SASEGT. Between the trimmed V and J ends, which lost 8 bases and 0 bases, there was a span of 5 bases. This CDR3 spans 11 amino acids. For the CDR3, the DNA is TGTGCCAGCGGGAGCTCCTACGAGCAGTACTTC. Its protein is CASGSSYEQYF.

The genes are TRBV10-3 and TRBJ2-1; TRBD2 agrees at 7 bases. The junction had 8 bases not matched to a gene; V was cut back by 10 bases and J by 8 bases. The germline V gene has CDR1 ENHRY and CDR2 SYGVKD. The CDR3 is 12 residues long. The CDR3 protein is CATGGSGDEQFF. DNA for the CDR3: TGTGCCACCGGGGGGTCCGGGGATGAGCAGTTCTTC.

Ten or more counts support this clone. V and J are TRBV10-3 and TRBJ1-1; D is uncertain. Trimming left V 0 bases short and J 5 bases short, with 13 bases between. Germline CDR1 ENHRY, CDR2 SYGVKD. The CDR3 consists of 15 residues. As DNA, the CDR3 is TGTGCCATCAGTGAGTCGATGGCAGGAAGAACTGAAGCTTTCTTT. Translation gives CAISESMAGRTEAFF.

This chain connects TRBV5-1 to TRBJ2-1; 12 nucleotides agree with TRBD2. CDR3 length equals 20 residues. The germline gives CDR1 SGHRS, CDR2 YFSETQ. V was pared by 4 bases and J by 9 bases, with 23 bases of the junction left unmatched. CDR3 sequence: CASSPASNARSSGRAAEQFF. CDR3 nucleotides: TGCGCCAGCAGCCCGGCCAGTAACGCAAGATCTAGCGGGAGGGCCGCTGAGCAGTTCTTC.

V is TRBV6-8 and J is TRBJ2-6; 10 bases agree with TRBD2. CDR1 and CDR2 from the germline V gene are MNHGY and SAAAGT. The CDR3 loop spans 15 amino acids. The V gene end was trimmed by 11 bases and the J gene end by 2 bases; junction bases not matched to a gene: 6. This CDR3 is CARKAGGPGANVLTF. The CDR3 DNA reads as TGTGCCCGAAAAGCGGGAGGGCCTGGGGCCAACGTCCTGACTTTC.

The chain combines TRBV5-4 with TRBJ2-2, with 9 nucleotides matching TRBD1. This CDR3 spans 15 amino acids. The V segment lost 5 bases and the J segment 7 bases; nucleotides outside the gene matches: 9. CDR1 SGHNT and CDR2 YYREEE come from the germline V gene (reference sequence). CDR3 sequence reads: CASRYGQGRGGELFF. DNA of the CDR3: TGTGCCAGCAGATACGGACAGGGGAGGGGCGGGGAGCTGTTTTTT.

The chain has TRBV5-1 and TRBJ2-5; D is possibly TRBD1 (6 bases). Germline CDR1 and CDR2: SGHRS and YFSETQ. The CDR3 contains 14 residues. The V gene lost 4 bases and the J gene lost 5 bases, with 15 bases spanning the gap. CDR3 DNA: TGCGCCAGCAGCCGAAGGGGGTCAGGGGAGACCCAGTACTTC. Its translation: CASSRRGSGETQYF.

J is TRBJ1-2 and V is TRBV6-4, with D tentatively TRBD1 (5 bases). Deletions cut 6 bases from V and 4 bases from J, with 15 bases between. CDR1 and CDR2 from the germline V gene are MRHNA and SNTAGT. The CDR3 spans 14 residues. The CDR3 loop reads CASSPETVTYGYTF. The CDR3 coding sequence is TGTGCCAGCAGCCCCGAGACAGTCACCTATGGCTACACCTTC.